Presented here are 21 T cell receptor beta chains from one specimen sequenced in a study of Graves' ophthalmopathy and Graves' hyperthyroidism. TCR beta CDR3 regions were amplified from RNA transcripts. HTBI-primed RT-PCR formed the first round, and a multiplex PCR formed the second. A single record per CDR3 protein comes from TCRdb applying MiXCR to the multiplex PCR reads. The repertoire holds 40,000 to 45,000 distinct CDR3 sequences, with over 40% as singletons. The material sequenced was peripheral blood. The receptor source for this set is an adult man with Graves' ophthalmopathy.

This clonotype was counted many times. The chain couples TRBV9 to TRBJ2-3; TRBD2 aligns across 10 bases. The germline CDR1 and CDR2 sequences are SGDLS and YYNGEE. This CDR3 is 16 amino acids long. With V trimmed by 2 bases and J by 6 bases, 9 bases remained unmatched. CDR3 loop: CASSVRASGGGDTQYF. The CDR3 nucleotides read TGTGCCAGCAGCGTTAGGGCTAGCGGGGGAGGTGATACGCAGTATTTT.

With regard to this clonotype: A much larger clonotype is one base distant, so this may be a read error. The chain recombines TRBV14 with TRBJ1-4; D uncertain. This CDR3 comprises 13 residues. Germline V gene data show CDR1 as SGHDN and CDR2 as FVKESK. DNA for the CDR3: TGTGCCGGCAGCCAAGATCGGGCGGAAAAACTGTTTTTT. Translated, it gives CAGSQDRAEKLFF.

This clonotype was seen repeatedly, ten times or more. The rearrangement joins TRBV20-1 to TRBJ1-1; D ambiguous. CDR3 size: 14 residues. The V end lost 6 bases, the J end lost 0 bases, and 14 bases lay between the germline ends. Looked up from germline, CDR1 is DFQATT and CDR2 is SNEGSKA (reference sequence). The CDR3 coding sequence is TGCAGTGCCCCGAGGCAGAACATGAACACTGAAGCTTTCTTT. It specifies CSAPRQNMNTEAFF.

In this sample, this clonotype is medium-sized. The rearrangement links TRBV20-1 to TRBJ1-6; D is unresolved. This CDR3 spans 13 amino acids. Germline-derived CDR1 and CDR2 are DFQATT and SNEGSKA (reference sequence). V was cut by 3 bases and J by 7 bases, with 10 bases left in between. The chain's CDR3 is CSARIRQNSPLHF. The CDR3 DNA is TGCAGTGCTAGGATACGCCAAAATTCACCCCTCCACTTT.

V usage is TRBV7-9 and J usage is TRBJ2-3; 13 bases match TRBD2. The ends lost 5 bases at V and 4 bases at J; junction bases unmatched: 6. Germline lookup yields CDR1 SEHNR and CDR2 FQNEAQ (reference sequence). This CDR3 region has 16 residues. CDR3 sequence (DNA): TGTGCCAGCAGCCAAAGACTAGCGGGAGGCTCAGATACGCAGTATTTT. Protein product: CASSQRLAGGSDTQYF. Full variable domain (remainder filled in from reference TRBV7-9 and TRBJ2-3): DTGVSQNPRHKITKRGQNVTFRCDPISEHNRLYWYRQTLGQGPEFLTYFQNEAQLEKSRLLSDRFSAERPKGSFSTLEIQRTEQGDSAMYLCASSQRLAGGSDTQYFGPGTRLTVL.

The chain is built from TRBV5-1 and TRBJ1-1; maybe TRBD1 (6 bases). Per the germline V gene, CDR1 is SGHRS and CDR2 is YFSETQ. The CDR3 length is 13 residues. V lost 0 bases and J 3 bases, leaving 6 bases between the germline ends. Written as DNA, the CDR3 is TGCGCCAGCAGCTTGGACAGGGACACTGAAGCTTTCTTT. As protein: CASSLDRDTEAFF.

Comment on this clonotype: Relative to the germline gene, one junction end is altered; a read error may explain this. The rearrangement links TRBV4-1 to TRBJ2-5, with D possibly being TRBD1 or TRBD2 (5 bases each). There are 14 residues in the CDR3. The germline V gene has CDR1 MGHRA and CDR2 YSYEKL. The CDR3: CTNSQDRVEGTQHF. The CDR3 nucleotides are TGCACCAACAGCCAAGATCGAGTAGAGGGGACCCAGCACTTC.

The chain couples TRBV7-2 to TRBJ2-1; D uncertain. Germline V lookup: CDR1 SGHTA, CDR2 FQGNSA. There are 12 residues in the CDR3. V lost 2 bases and J 8 bases, leaving 7 bases between the germline ends. CDR3 DNA sequence: TGTGCCAGCAGCTTAAATATTGATGAGCAGTTCTTC. Its translation: CASSLNIDEQFF.

This chain uses TRBV19 with TRBJ1-4, with D perhaps matching TRBD1 (5 bases). The CDR3 has 16 residues. Germline CDR1 is LNHDA and CDR2 is SQIVND (reference sequence). Trimming removed 7 bases at V and 5 bases at J, with 20 bases between. The CDR3 region is CASTQGLWGYNEKLFF. The CDR3 DNA reads TGTGCCAGTACCCAGGGTCTATGGGGGTACAATGAAAAACTGTTTTTT.

The CDR3 is CASSYSDWQGELFF. CDR3 DNA: TGTGCCAGCAGTTACTCGGATTGGCAGGGTGAGCTGTTTTTT. The chain recombines TRBV6-5 with TRBJ2-2, with D tentatively TRBD1 (5 bases). The CDR3 extends over 14 amino acids. Germline V lookup: CDR1 MNHEY, CDR2 SVGAGI. V dropped 0 bases and J dropped 11 bases, with 13 bases sitting between them.

This clonotype was observed a handful of times. The V call is TRBV18, the J call TRBJ2-7; TRBD1 matches 9 bases. The CDR3 is made up of 15 amino acids. Germline lookup yields CDR1 KGHSH and CDR2 LQKENI. The V segment lost 3 bases and the J segment 4 bases; nucleotides outside the gene matches: 7. CDR3 DNA sequence: TGTGCCAGCTCACCCGGACAGGGGAAAACGTACGAGCAGTACTTC. Protein: CASSPGQGKTYEQYF.

With respect to this clonotype: At one end, the junction sequence differs from germline, possibly due to a read error. This rearrangement joins TRBV10-3 to TRBJ2-5; 9 bases are shared with TRBD2. The CDR3 runs to 15 residues. Germline loops: CDR1 ENHRY, CDR2 SYGVKD. The CDR3 bases are TGTGCCGTCAGTGGGTCGGGCGGGGGGGCGGAGACCCAGTACTTC. It yields the protein CAVSGSGGGAETQYF.

V is TRBV20-1 and J is TRBJ1-6, with TRBD1 as a possible D gene (5 bases). Trimming left V 0 bases short and J 5 bases short, with 11 bases between. Germline assignment: CDR1 DFQATT and CDR2 SNEGSKA (reference sequence). CDR3 size: 15 residues. CDR3 in DNA: TGCAGTGCTAGAGAAACCCAGGGTAATAATTCACCCCTCCACTTT. Its translation: CSARETQGNNSPLHF.

This chain connects TRBV9 to TRBJ2-7; 7 bases match TRBD2. V shed 0 bases and J 2 bases; nucleotides not matched to a gene: 5. Per the germline V gene, CDR1 is SGDLS and CDR2 is YYNGEE. The CDR3 covers 15 residues. CDR3 in DNA: TGTGCCAGCAGCGTAGTAGGGACTAATACCTACGAGCAGTACTTC. Translation: CASSVVGTNTYEQYF. Full variable domain (remainder filled in from reference TRBV9 and TRBJ2-7): DSGVTQTPKHLITATGQRVTLRCSPRSGDLSVYWYQQSLDQGLQFLIQYYNGEERAKGNILERFSAQQFPDLHSELNLSSLELGDSALYFCASSVVGTNTYEQYFGPGTRLTVT.

This clonotype was recorded many times. The V call is TRBV7-2, the J call TRBJ1-1, with no clear D. Between the trimmed V and J ends, which lost 2 bases and 8 bases, there was a span of 12 bases. The germline gives CDR1 SGHTA, CDR2 FQGNSA. The CDR3 covers 13 residues. This CDR3 is CASSLRWGLEAFF. In DNA form, the CDR3 reads TGTGCCAGCAGCTTAAGGTGGGGTTTGGAAGCTTTCTTT.

In DNA form, the CDR3 reads TGTGCCAGCAGCCCACAGGGGAGAACCGGGGAGCTGTTTTTT. Translated: CASSPQGRTGELFF. The chain combines TRBV12-3 or TRBV12-4 with TRBJ2-2, with 7 bases aligning to TRBD1. Unmatched junction bases numbered 6, after V lost 6 bases and J lost 5 bases. The CDR3 contains 14 residues.

This clonotype occurred many times. The rearrangement joins TRBV6-2 or TRBV6-3 to TRBJ2-3; 13 bases line up with TRBD2. Germline lookup yields CDR1 MNHEY and CDR2 SVGEGT. CDR3 length equals 15 residues. V shed 6 bases, J shed 5 bases, and the junction held 5 bases outside the gene matches. CDR3 sequence (DNA): TGTGCCAGCAGCCTGGGACTAGCGGGGCGAGATACGCAGTATTTT. As protein: CASSLGLAGRDTQYF.

The chain is built from TRBV5-1 and TRBJ1-2, with 9 bases fitting TRBD1. The CDR3 consists of 13 residues. The germline V gene has CDR1 SGHRS and CDR2 YFSETQ. Trimming at V came to 4 bases and at J to 6 bases, leaving 4 bases not matched to a gene. CDR3 amino acids: CASSETGGHGYTF. The CDR3 DNA reads as TGCGCCAGCAGCGAAACAGGGGGCCATGGCTACACCTTC.

A word on this clonotype: At one boundary the junction diverges from the germline segment, which might be a read error. This sequence joins TRBV7-4 and TRBJ1-6; D remains ambiguous. Germline assignment: CDR1 SGHVT and CDR2 SQSDAQ. The CDR3 has 22 residues. CDR3 nucleotides: TGTGCCAGCAGTTTAGCGCTATGGGGTAGAATCTCCCTTAGCTCCTATAATTCACCCCTCCACTTT. As protein: CASSLALWGRISLSSYNSPLHF.

This clonotype was observed at least ten times. The chain combines TRBV11-2 with TRBJ2-7; D perhaps matches TRBD2 (6 bases). CDR1 is SGHAT and CDR2 is FQNNGV in the germline V gene. There are 15 residues in the CDR3. The V gene lost 0 bases and the J gene lost 1 base, with 10 bases spanning the gap. The CDR3 protein is CASSLEAGLSYEQYV. The CDR3 DNA sequence: TGTGCCAGCAGCTTAGAGGCTGGACTATCCTACGAGCAGTACGTC.

The CDR3 region has the DNA TGCGCCAGCAGCTACGACAGGGGGATAGGCTATGGCTACACCTTC. Residues: CASSYDRGIGYGYTF. This rearrangement joins TRBV5-1 to TRBJ1-2, with TRBD1 matching 9 bases. This CDR3 comprises 15 residues. V trimming: 3 bases; J trimming: 4 bases; junction bases outside the gene matches: 7. Germline V lookup: CDR1 SGHRS, CDR2 YFSETQ. The full variable domain, its missing parts supplied by reference TRBV5-1 and TRBJ1-2, is KAGVTQTPRYLIKTRGQQVTLSCSPISGHRSVSWYQQTPGQGLQFLFEYFSETQRNKGNFPGRFSGRQFSNSRSEMNVSTLELGDSALYLCASSYDRGIGYGYTFGSGTRLTVV.